A single sample gave rise to the 22 T cell receptor beta chains below, sequenced in a study of OX40 agonist ivuxolimab in advanced cancers. The method was immunoSEQ multiplex PCR; TCRdb's version includes in-frame clones alone and lacks a portion of them. Of approximately 54,000 clones in the sample, roughly 90% were seen once. The material was CD4+ or CD8+ T cells sorted from blood, obtained in a trial of the OX40 agonist ivuxolimab. All receptors come from an adult with an advanced solid tumor such as melanoma, head and neck, liver or kidney cancer.

This chain connects TRBV10-1 to TRBJ2-1, with 7 bases matching TRBD2. There are 15 residues in the CDR3. V shed 5 bases, J shed 6 bases, and the junction held 10 bases outside the gene matches. Germline V CDR1 and CDR2: WNHNN, SYGVQD (reference sequence). Here the CDR3 reads CASSKGLAESNEQFF. The CDR3 DNA sequence: TGCGCCAGCAGTAAGGGGCTAGCGGAATCCAATGAGCAGTTCTTC.

The CDR3 region is CASSNRGDTQYF. CDR3 in DNA: TGTGCCAGTAGTAACCGTGGGGATACGCAGTATTTT. The chain is built from TRBV19 and TRBJ2-3; the D is unclear. CDR3 length equals 12 residues. The germline CDR1 and CDR2 sequences are LNHDA and SQIVND (reference sequence). V lost 4 bases, J lost 6 bases, and 8 bases lay in between.

The J gene is TRBJ2-1, the V gene TRBV19; D is perhaps TRBD1 or TRBD2 (5 bases each). The V gene lost 7 bases and the J gene lost 0 bases, with 10 bases spanning the gap. CDR1 is LNHDA, CDR2 SQIVND, per germline (reference sequence). The length of the CDR3 is 14 residues. The CDR3 coding sequence is TGTGCCAGTAAGGGGACCGACTCCTACAATGAGCAGTTCTTC. It specifies CASKGTDSYNEQFF.

J is TRBJ2-1 and V is TRBV19, with D maybe TRBD1 (5 bases). The CDR3 has 13 residues. Trimming removed 1 base from V and 6 bases from J, with 7 bases in between. Germline V gene data show CDR1 as LNHDA and CDR2 as SQIVND (reference sequence). CDR3 loop: CASSIGRGNEQFF. The CDR3, as DNA: TGTGCCAGTAGTATAGGAAGGGGCAATGAGCAGTTCTTC.

The V call is TRBV5-6, the J call TRBJ2-7, with D possibly being TRBD2 (6 bases). V was clipped by 0 bases and J by 3 bases, with 10 bases between them. Germline CDR1 and CDR2: SGHDT and YYEEEE. This CDR3 is built from 14 residues. The CDR3 loop reads CASSLAGTGYEQYF. The CDR3, as DNA: TGTGCCAGCAGCTTGGCCGGGACTGGCTACGAGCAGTACTTC.

The chain employs TRBV15 and TRBJ1-1, with D possibly being TRBD1 (5 bases). The CDR3 is 16 amino acids. V lost 0 bases and J lost 1, with 12 bases in between. Per the germline V gene, CDR1 is LNHNV and CDR2 is YYDKDF (reference sequence). The CDR3 region is CATSRDRLGGNTEAFF. The CDR3 DNA follows: TGTGCCACCAGCAGAGATCGTTTGGGGGGGAACACTGAAGCTTTCTTT.

The V call is TRBV7-3, the J call TRBJ2-3; TRBD2 aligns across 13 bases. V trimming: 0 bases; J trimming: 6 bases; junction bases outside the gene matches: 0. The V gene's germline CDR1 is SGHTA and CDR2 FQGTGA. The CDR3 runs 15 residues. CDR3 region: CASSLTTSGGDTQYF. The CDR3 nucleotides read TGTGCCAGCAGCTTAACGACTAGCGGGGGGGATACGCAGTATTTT. The full variable domain, rest sourced from reference TRBV7-3 and TRBJ2-3, is GAGVSQTPSNKVTEKGKYVELRCDPISGHTALYWYRQSLGQGPEFLIYFQGTGAADDSGLPNDRFFAVRPEGSVSTLKIQRTERGDSAVYLCASSLTTSGGDTQYFGPGTRLTVL.

The CDR3 spells CASARPPSYEQYF. CDR3 DNA: TGTGCCAGCGCCCGGCCCCCCTCCTACGAGCAGTACTTC. This chain joins TRBV6-6 and TRBJ2-7, with no clear D. The ends were cut back, 8 bases at V and 0 bases at J, with 11 bases in the middle. This CDR3 has 13 amino acids. The germline V gene has CDR1 MNHNY and CDR2 SVGAGI (reference sequence).

The chain combines TRBV5-5 with TRBJ1-1; D is perhaps TRBD1 (6 bases). CDR1 SGHKS and CDR2 YYEKEE come from the germline V gene (reference sequence). The CDR3 has 16 residues. Deletions cut 5 bases from V and 3 bases from J, with 20 bases between. DNA of the CDR3: TGTGCCAGCAGGGATACGCCACCTCCAGGGGACACTGAAGCTTTCTTT. It translates to CASRDTPPPGDTEAFF.

This chain joins TRBV29-1 and TRBJ1-2; possibly TRBD1 for D (5 bases). CDR1 is SQVTM and CDR2 is ANQGSEA in the germline V gene. The CDR3 runs 10 residues. Between the trimmed V and J ends, which lost 8 bases and 8 bases, there was a span of 12 bases. The CDR3 DNA is TGCAGCTACTTGGGGGAGGGCTACACCTTC. Translation: CSYLGEGYTF. Full variable domain (missing parts from reference TRBV29-1 and TRBJ1-2): SAVISQKPSRDICQRGTSLTIQCQVDSQVTMMFWYRQQPGQSLTLIATANQGSEATYESGFVIDKFPISRPNLTFSTLTVSNMSPEDSSIYLCSYLGEGYTFGSGTRLTVV.

V usage is TRBV10-2 and J usage is TRBJ2-6; D possibly corresponds to TRBD2 (5 bases). CDR3 length: 18 amino acids. Germline loops: CDR1 WSHSY, CDR2 SAAADI. Deletions cut 0 bases from V and 0 bases from J, with 12 bases between. Here the CDR3 DNA reads TGCGCCAGCAGTGAGTCTAGCGCAGGCAGCTCTGGGGCCAACGTCCTGACTTTC. Amino acids: CASSESSAGSSGANVLTF.

The rearrangement joins TRBV20-1 to TRBJ2-3; TRBD2 is a possible D gene (5 bases). With 3 bases removed from V and 6 bases from J, the gap between germline ends came to 7 bases. The CDR3 sequence is 11 residues long. Germline V gene lookup returns CDR1 DFQATT and CDR2 SNEGSKA (reference sequence). CDR3 nucleotide sequence: TGCAGTGCTAGGTCGGGGGATACGCAGTATTTT. It codes for CSARSGDTQYF.

V is TRBV25-1 and J is TRBJ2-2; TRBD2 aligns across 15 bases. V lost 4 bases, J lost 5 bases, and 5 bases stayed unmatched. This CDR3 spans 17 amino acids. The germline gives CDR1 MGHDK, CDR2 SYGVNS. For the CDR3, the DNA is TGTGCCAGCAGTGGGACTAGCGGGAGGGCCATAACCGGGGAGCTGTTTTTT. This encodes CASSGTSGRAITGELFF.

The chain combines TRBV10-1 with TRBJ1-1, with D maybe TRBD1 (6 bases). CDR1 is WNHNN, CDR2 SYGVQD, per germline (reference sequence). The CDR3 consists of 14 residues. V dropped 6 bases and J dropped 1 base, with 12 bases sitting between them. The CDR3 region is CASRPGTSNTEAFF. DNA of the CDR3: TGCGCCAGCAGACCTGGGACATCGAACACTGAAGCTTTCTTT.

The chain joins TRBV28 to TRBJ2-7, with 10 positions matching TRBD1. The CDR3 has 14 amino acids. Per the germline V gene, CDR1 is MDHEN and CDR2 is SYDVKM. After removal of 5 bases from V and 4 bases from J, the junction contained 5 bases not matched to a gene. The CDR3 DNA reads as TGTGCCAGCAGTGTCCGGGACAGGGGTTACGAGCAGTACTTC. Translating it yields CASSVRDRGYEQYF.

This clone was observed a single time. The genes are TRBV6-1 and TRBJ2-7; perhaps TRBD2 as D (5 bases). Per the germline V gene, CDR1 is MNHNS and CDR2 is SASEGT. The CDR3 length is 14 residues. The V and J ends lost 6 bases and 3 bases respectively, with 15 bases between them. The CDR3 region has the DNA TGTGCCAGCAGCGCCGGACTGGCTAACTACGAGCAGTACTTC. It translates to CASSAGLANYEQYF.

V usage is TRBV5-8 and J usage is TRBJ2-1; maybe TRBD1 (5 bases). Trimming removed 4 bases from V and 3 bases from J, with 8 bases in between. This CDR3 is 13 amino acids long. CDR1 and CDR2 from the germline V gene are SGHTS and YDEGEE. The CDR3 DNA follows: TGTGCCAGCAGCCTGGACAACTACAATGAGCAGTTCTTC. Its protein product is CASSLDNYNEQFF.

The chain combines TRBV18 with TRBJ1-5, with TRBD1 matching 9 bases. The CDR3 has 15 amino acids. Germline V gene lookup returns CDR1 KGHSH and CDR2 LQKENI. J lost 7 bases, V lost 3 bases, and 7 bases had no gene match. The CDR3, as DNA: TGTGCCAGCTCACCCGGGACAGGGCATAACCAGCCCCAGCATTTT. Translated, it gives CASSPGTGHNQPQHF.

The chain uses TRBV28 and TRBJ1-5, with a weak D call TRBD1 (5 bases). Trimming pared 8 bases from V and 5 bases from J, leaving 16 bases between. This CDR3 region has 14 residues. Germline V CDR1 and CDR2: MDHEN, SYDVKM. DNA of the CDR3: TGTGCCAGCGTCTTACAGGTGAACTATCAGCCCCAGCATTTT. Amino acid sequence: CASVLQVNYQPQHF.

This rearrangement joins TRBV5-1 to TRBJ2-7; 8 positions match TRBD2. The CDR3 spans 12 residues. With 4 bases clipped from V and 7 bases from J, the junction kept 4 bases outside the gene matches. CDR1 and CDR2 from the germline V gene are SGHRS and YFSETQ. The CDR3 here is CASSRAGGEQYF. In DNA form, the CDR3 reads TGCGCCAGCAGCAGGGCGGGAGGAGAGCAGTACTTC. Combining the CDR3 with reference TRBV5-1 and TRBJ2-7 gives the whole variable domain KAGVTQTPRYLIKTRGQQVTLSCSPISGHRSVSWYQQTPGQGLQFLFEYFSETQRNKGNFPGRFSGRQFSNSRSEMNVSTLELGDSALYLCASSRAGGEQYFGPGTRLTVT.

The V gene is TRBV9, the J gene TRBJ2-7, with 7 bases aligning to TRBD1. This CDR3 region has 15 residues. The J segment lost 3 bases and the V segment lost 3 bases, leaving 9 bases of the junction unmatched. CDR1 and CDR2 from the germline V gene are SGDLS and YYNGEE. CDR3 loop: CASSEGQAEVYEQYF. The CDR3 DNA follows: TGTGCCAGCAGCGAAGGACAGGCGGAGGTCTACGAGCAGTACTTC.

The sample holds a few counts of this clone. The chain carries TRBV5-6 and TRBJ2-5; tentatively, D is TRBD1 (5 bases). The CDR3 totals 14 residues. V lost 0 bases and J 4 bases, leaving 10 bases between the germline ends. Per germline, CDR1 SGHDT and CDR2 YYEEEE. The CDR3 region has the DNA TGTGCCAGCAGCTTGGAACCCCAGGGAGAGACCCAGTACTTC. It translates to CASSLEPQGETQYF.